This T cell receptor (beta chain) appears in the sequencing data of a study of monozygotic twins with cystic fibrosis. Study-wide context: Roughly 3 micrograms of fragmented DNA underwent around 14 PCR cycles for library preparation. Whole-study findings and limits: Unrelated CF individuals shared fewer identical clonotypes than monozygotic CF twins.

The V end was cut by 4 bases, the J end by 4 bases, with 18 bases between. Germline V gene lookup returns CDR1 SGHRS and CDR2 YFSETQ. The CDR3 spans 16 residues. Concerning this clone itself: No antigen is known for it.

Clones were read by immunoSEQ multiplex PCR, and TCRdb kept only the in-frame ones, dropping some. The sample yields over 9,500 clones, roughly 95% seen once. This receptor was identified in a boy between 5 and 17 years old with cystic fibrosis. The chain recombines TRBV5-1 with TRBJ1-3, with D possibly TRBD1 on 6 matching bases. The material sequenced was blood. The CDR3 bases are TGCGCCAGCAGCACCCTACAGGGCTTTAACGGAAACACCATATATTTT. This codes for CASSTLQGFNGNTIYF.